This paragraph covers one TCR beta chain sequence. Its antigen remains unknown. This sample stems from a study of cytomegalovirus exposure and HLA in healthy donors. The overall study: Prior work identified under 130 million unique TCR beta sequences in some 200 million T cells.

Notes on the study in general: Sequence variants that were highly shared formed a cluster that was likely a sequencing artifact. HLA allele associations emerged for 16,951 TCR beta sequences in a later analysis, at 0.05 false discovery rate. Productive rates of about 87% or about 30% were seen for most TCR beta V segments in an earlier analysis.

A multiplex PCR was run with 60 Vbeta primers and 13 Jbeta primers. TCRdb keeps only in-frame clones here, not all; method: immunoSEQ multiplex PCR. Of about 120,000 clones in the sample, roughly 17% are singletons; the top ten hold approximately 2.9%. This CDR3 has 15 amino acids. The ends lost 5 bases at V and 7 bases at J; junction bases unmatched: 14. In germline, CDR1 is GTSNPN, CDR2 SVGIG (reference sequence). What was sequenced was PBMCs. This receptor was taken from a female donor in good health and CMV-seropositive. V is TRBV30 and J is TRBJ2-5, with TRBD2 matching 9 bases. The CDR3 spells CAWGGAGGHARTQYF. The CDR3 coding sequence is TGTGCCTGGGGGGGTGCGGGGGGGCACGCGCGGACCCAGTACTTC.